This T cell receptor (beta chain) was identified in a study of human T cells and chemical hapten exposure. In the study overall: Throughout the approximately 24-week study, diphenylcyclopropenone was applied weekly to the patients' scalps. Small volume differences among pooled libraries mainly caused per-sample TCR yield variation. Study findings and constraints: TCRs above 1 in 1000 frequency did not change with DPC sensitization.

CDR3 size: 15 residues. Trimming cost V 3 bases and J 5 bases, with 14 bases left between them. The time point denotes: patch test 1, 2 weeks after DPC sensitization. Treatment reported: therapeutic diphenylcyclopropenone sensitization with weekly scalp DPC. In the source study's methods: Counting gave a median of approximately 96,000 TCRs per sample, with values ranging from 23,224 to 690,600. From the RACE reads, TCRdb called clonotypes with MiXCR, one entry per CDR3 protein. V and J calls and clone size were set by TCRdb, not the authors. The data hold tens of thousands of distinct CDR3 sequences, with 9.3% observed a single time. To note about this clonotype: The antigen is not known.

The material was whole blood, obtained in connection with sensitization to the hapten diphenylcyclopropenone (DPC). This rearrangement joins TRBV12-3 or TRBV12-4 to TRBJ2-1, with D perhaps TRBD2 (5 bases). This receptor was taken from a woman between 35 and 50 years old with alopecia areata. Some clones in this sample may be carry-over from other donors' samples. The CDR3 sequence is CASSFWTLQNNEQFF. The CDR3 DNA sequence: TGTGCCAGCAGTTTTTGGACTCTACAGAACAATGAGCAGTTCTTC.